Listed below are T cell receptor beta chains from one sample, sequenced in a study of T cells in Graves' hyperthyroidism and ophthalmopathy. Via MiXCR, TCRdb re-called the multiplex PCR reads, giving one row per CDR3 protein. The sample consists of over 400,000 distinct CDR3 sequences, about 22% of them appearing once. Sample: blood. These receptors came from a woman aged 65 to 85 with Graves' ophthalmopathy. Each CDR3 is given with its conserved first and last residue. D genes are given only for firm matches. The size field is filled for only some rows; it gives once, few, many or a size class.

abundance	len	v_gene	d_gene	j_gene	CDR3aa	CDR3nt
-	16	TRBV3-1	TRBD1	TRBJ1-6	CASSHLGQGRNSPLHF	TGTGCCAGCAGCCATCTCGGACAGGGACGTAATTCACCCCTCCACTTT
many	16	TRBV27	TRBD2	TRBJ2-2	CASSLKAGVFGGELFF	TGTGCCAGCAGTTTAAAGGCGGGAGTCTTCGGCGGGGAGCTGTTTTTT
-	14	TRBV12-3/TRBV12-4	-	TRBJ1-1	CASSPESGGTEAFF	TGTGCCAGCAGTCCGGAATCGGGGGGCACTGAAGCTTTCTTT
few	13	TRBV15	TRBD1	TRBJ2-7	CATRDRDNYEQYF	TGTGCCACCCGGGACAGGGACAATTACGAGCAGTACTTC
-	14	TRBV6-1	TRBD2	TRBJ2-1	CASSDPGTSNEQFF	TGTGCCAGCAGCGATCCCGGGACTAGTAATGAGCAGTTCTTC
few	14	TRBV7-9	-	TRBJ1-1	CASSLASRETEAFF	TGTGCCAGCAGCTTAGCAAGCAGGGAAACTGAAGCTTTCTTT
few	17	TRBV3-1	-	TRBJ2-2	CASSQDLTSSQAGELFF	TGTGCCAGCAGCCAAGATCTTACCTCCTCCCAGGCCGGGGAGCTGTTTTTT
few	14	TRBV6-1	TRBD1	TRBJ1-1	CASSSGQGGAEAFF	TGTGCCAGCAGCTCCGGACAGGGAGGCGCTGAAGCTTTCTTT
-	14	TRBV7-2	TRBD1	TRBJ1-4	CASSRDSNNEKLFF	TGTGCCAGCAGCCGGGACAGCAATAATGAAAAACTGTTTTTT
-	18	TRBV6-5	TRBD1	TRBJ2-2	CASSLLQPGQGYTGELFF	TGTGCCAGCAGTTTATTACAACCGGGACAGGGGTACACCGGGGAGCTGTTTTTT
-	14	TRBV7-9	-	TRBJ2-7	CASSLVPETYEQYF	TGTGCCAGCAGCTTAGTGCCGGAAACCTACGAGCAGTACTTC
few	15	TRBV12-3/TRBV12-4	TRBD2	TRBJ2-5	CASSSIEAGWETQYF	TGTGCCAGCAGTTCTATTGAAGCGGGATGGGAGACCCAGTACTTC
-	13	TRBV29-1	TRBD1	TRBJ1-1	CSVQTGQGTEAFF	TGCAGCGTCCAGACAGGGCAGGGCACTGAAGCTTTCTTT
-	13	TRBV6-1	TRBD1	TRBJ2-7	CASARDRAYEQYF	TGTGCCAGCGCGAGGGACAGGGCCTACGAGCAGTACTTC
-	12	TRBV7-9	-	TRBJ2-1	CASSITGNEQFF	TGTGCCAGCAGCATAACGGGCAATGAGCAGTTCTTC
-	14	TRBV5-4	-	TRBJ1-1	CASFYPGAVVEAFF	TGTGCCAGCTTTTATCCGGGGGCGGTAGTAGAAGCTTTCTTT
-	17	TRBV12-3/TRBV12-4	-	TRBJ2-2	CASSFAPGRGGTGELFF	TGTGCCAGCAGTTTTGCTCCCGGGAGAGGGGGGACCGGGGAGCTGTTTTTT